This T cell receptor beta chain was captured in a study of T-cell memory formation after mild COVID-19 (dated by TCRdb to the early 2020s). Study-wide context: TCR sequence clusters from the two donors were largely donor specific. In two donors, T-cell clones that expanded and contracted after mild COVID-19 were followed by sequencing TCRalpha and TCRbeta repertoires longitudinally. Two young, previously healthy adult volunteers made up the cohort, one male and one female.

The CDR3 has 14 amino acids, counting the end cysteine and phenylalanine. The retained sequence is limited to the CDR3, 42 bases, with the frame set at the first base. As concerns this clonotype: The specificity of this receptor is unknown. No clone much larger than this one lies a single base away; base qualities are absent.

General conclusions and limits of the study: Only a couple of mild cases were covered by the study, and larger cohorts that include severe cases with pre-infection samples were considered necessary. Contracting CD4+ clones appeared mostly in the CM and EM memory subsets, whereas CD8+ clones were enriched in EMRA. Some responding clones were detected in pre-infection memory, suggesting pre-existing cross-reactive memory T cells joined the SARS-CoV-2 response. Clones contracting from day 15 to 85 had balanced CD4/CD8 phenotypes, while a second wave expanding from day 15 to 37 was biased towards CD4+. SARS-CoV-2 specificity of the second-wave clones peaking on day 37 was not confirmed.

Ficoll-Paque density gradient centrifugation was used to isolate PBMCs. Sequencing relied on an Illumina NovaSeq 6000. TCRalpha and TCRbeta cDNA libraries were built by 5'RACE with constant-segment primers, adding sample barcodes and unique molecular identifiers. Trizol reagent was used to extract RNA from every sample. Libraries were amplified in two PCR steps, with a second sample barcode and Illumina TruSeq adapters added in the second step. The libraries were sequenced on an Illumina NovaSeq using 2 x 150 bp paired-end reads. Per the authors' processing: With migec v1.2.7, reads were demultiplexed and then collapsed into UMI-guided consensus sequences. With mixcr v2.1.11, UMI consensuses were aligned to TRA and TRB V and J templates and assembled into clonotypes. A clonotype was counted as expanded or contracted only when both edgeR and NoisET called the clonotype significant, with the noise models trained on biological replicates. For edgeR calls, the thresholds were a false discovery rate-adjusted p below 0.01 and a log2 fold-change of 1. As an exploratory analysis of dynamics, PCA with hierarchical clustering was applied to max-normalized trajectories of the 1000 most abundant clonotypes. The CD4 or CD8 phenotype of responding clones was assigned using the separately sequenced CD4+ and CD8+ repertoires. In-frame beta chains were kept once TCRdb had trimmed the public reads at Q25 with fastp and called clones with MiXCR. Under each unique CDR3 protein, matching rows form one entry showing the most common genes and DNA. For this entry, the V and J calls and clone size follow TCRdb and not the study's own pipeline. This sample gives around 65,000 distinct CDR3 sequences in total; approximately 9% of them show up just once. Approximately 1% of the sample rests with the top ten.

This TCR came from a man between 18 and 29 years old who had mild COVID-19 (a few samples of this study predate the infection). The sample titles of this study are shuffled in the database, so cell type and time point are left out; the donor was told from shared clones. Input material: PBMCs or a T cell subset sorted from them (not recorded which). The chain is made from TRBV21-1 and TRBJ1-6; the table assigns TRBD1, which was not confirmed against the DNA. TRBV21-1 is designated a pseudogene. The bases are TGTGCCAGCAGCGAGGCAGGGGGAGGCTCACCCCTCCACTTT. Translated, this gives CASSEAGGGSPLHF.